This T cell receptor beta chain originates from a study of T cells in Graves' hyperthyroidism and ophthalmopathy. The CDR3 is 15 residues long. Germline-derived CDR1 and CDR2 are SEHNR and FQNEAQ (reference sequence). Deletions cut 5 bases from V and 10 bases from J, with 21 bases between. General study points: Ophthalmopathy, as predicted by the model, came a median about seven months after the prediction.

Each person with ophthalmopathy scored at least 3 on the Clinical Activity Score, reached NOSPECS grade 4 or higher, and had been ill under 3 months. Orbital computed tomography and thyroid ultrasound, together with serum TRAb and thyroxine and clinical symptoms, were used for diagnoses. Amplification yielded TCR beta CDR3 regions, with RNA transcripts as the source. A set of HTBI primers served as the primers for a first-round RT-PCR of the TCR CDR3. TCRdb passed the multiplex PCR reads through MiXCR, listing each CDR3 protein once. Of approximately 300,000 distinct CDR3 sequences in the sample, more than 15% were seen once. At least ten counts were recorded for this clonotype. The target antigen is unknown.

The V and J genes are TRBV7-9 and TRBJ2-1; D is possibly TRBD1 or TRBD2 (5 bases each). The TCR originated in a woman in her sixties with Graves' ophthalmopathy. The material sequenced was blood. The CDR3 reads CASSPEVEGPGEQFF. The CDR3 nucleotides are TGTGCCAGCAGCCCGGAGGTAGAGGGGCCTGGGGAGCAGTTCTTC.